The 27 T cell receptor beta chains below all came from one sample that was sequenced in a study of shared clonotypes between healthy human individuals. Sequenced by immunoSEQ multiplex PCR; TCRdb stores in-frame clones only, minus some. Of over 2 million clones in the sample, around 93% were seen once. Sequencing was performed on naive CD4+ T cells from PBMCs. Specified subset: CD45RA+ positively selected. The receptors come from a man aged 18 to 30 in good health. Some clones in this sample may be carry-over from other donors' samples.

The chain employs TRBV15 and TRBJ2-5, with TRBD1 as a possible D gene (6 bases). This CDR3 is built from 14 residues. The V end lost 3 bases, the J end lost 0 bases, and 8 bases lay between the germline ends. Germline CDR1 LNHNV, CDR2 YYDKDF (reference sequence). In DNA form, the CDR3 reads TGTGCCACCAGCAGGGGGGCGGACCAAGAGACCCAGTACTTC. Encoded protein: CATSRGADQETQYF.

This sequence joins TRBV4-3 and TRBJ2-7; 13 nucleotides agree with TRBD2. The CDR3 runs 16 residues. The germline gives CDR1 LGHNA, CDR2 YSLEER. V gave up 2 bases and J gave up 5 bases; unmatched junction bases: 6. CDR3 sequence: CASSQRLAGGYNEQYF. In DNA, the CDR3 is TGCGCCAGCAGCCAACGACTAGCGGGAGGTTATAACGAGCAGTACTTC.

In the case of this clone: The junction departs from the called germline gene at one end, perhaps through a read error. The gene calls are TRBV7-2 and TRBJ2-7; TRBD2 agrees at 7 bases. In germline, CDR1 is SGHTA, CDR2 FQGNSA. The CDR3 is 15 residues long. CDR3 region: CASSLAAPAPYEQYF. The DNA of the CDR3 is TGTGCCAGCAGCCTAGCGGCCCCCGCGCCCTACGAGCAGTACTTC.

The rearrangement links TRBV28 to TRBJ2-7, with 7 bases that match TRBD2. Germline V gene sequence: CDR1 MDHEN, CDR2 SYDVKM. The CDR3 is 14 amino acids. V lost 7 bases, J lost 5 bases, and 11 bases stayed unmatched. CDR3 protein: CASTLRGGSHEQYF. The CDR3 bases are TGTGCCAGCACCCTTAGGGGCGGGAGCCACGAGCAGTACTTC.

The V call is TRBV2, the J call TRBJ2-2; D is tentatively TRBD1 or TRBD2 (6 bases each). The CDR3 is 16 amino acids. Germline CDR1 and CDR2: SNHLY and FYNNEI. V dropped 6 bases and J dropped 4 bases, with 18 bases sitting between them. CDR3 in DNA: TGTGCCAGCAGCTCAACAGGGAGGATTGGCACCGGGGAGCTGTTTTTT. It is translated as CASSSTGRIGTGELFF.

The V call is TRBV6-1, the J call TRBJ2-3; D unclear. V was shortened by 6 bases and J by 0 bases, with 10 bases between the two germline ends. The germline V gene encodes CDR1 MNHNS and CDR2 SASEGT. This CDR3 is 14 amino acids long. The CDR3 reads CASRSGPSTDTQYF. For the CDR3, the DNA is TGTGCCAGCAGATCCGGACCTAGCACAGATACGCAGTATTTT.

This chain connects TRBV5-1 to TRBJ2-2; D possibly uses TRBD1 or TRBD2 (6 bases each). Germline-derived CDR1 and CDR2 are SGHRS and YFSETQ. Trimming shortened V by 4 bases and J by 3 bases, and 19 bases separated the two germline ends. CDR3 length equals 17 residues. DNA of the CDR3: TGCGCCAGCAGCGCCCTTGTTCGGGGGCTGGACACCGGGGAGCTGTTTTTT. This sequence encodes CASSALVRGLDTGELFF.

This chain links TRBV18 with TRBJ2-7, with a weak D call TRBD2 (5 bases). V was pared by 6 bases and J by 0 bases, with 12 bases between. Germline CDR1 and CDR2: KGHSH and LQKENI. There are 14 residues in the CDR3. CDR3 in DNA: TGTGCCAGCTCCCTAGCCGTAAACTCCTACGAGCAGTACTTC. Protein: CASSLAVNSYEQYF.

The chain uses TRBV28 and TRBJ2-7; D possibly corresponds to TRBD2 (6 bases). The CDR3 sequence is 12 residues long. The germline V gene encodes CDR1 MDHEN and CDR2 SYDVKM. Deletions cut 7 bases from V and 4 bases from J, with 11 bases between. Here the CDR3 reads CASTTSLYEQYF. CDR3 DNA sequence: TGTGCCAGCACCACTAGCTTGTACGAGCAGTACTTC.

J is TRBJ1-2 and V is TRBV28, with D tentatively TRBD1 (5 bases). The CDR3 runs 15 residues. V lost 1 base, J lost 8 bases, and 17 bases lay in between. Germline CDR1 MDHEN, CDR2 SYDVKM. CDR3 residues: CASSLSSPGQGGYTF. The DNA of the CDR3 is TGTGCCAGCAGTTTATCCTCCCCAGGGCAAGGGGGCTACACCTTC.

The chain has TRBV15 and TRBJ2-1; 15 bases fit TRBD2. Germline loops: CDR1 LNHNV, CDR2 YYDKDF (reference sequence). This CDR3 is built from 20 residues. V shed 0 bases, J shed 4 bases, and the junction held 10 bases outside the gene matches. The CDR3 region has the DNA TGTGCCACCAGCAGAGATTGGACTAGCGGGAGGGTTAACAATTACAATGAGCAGTTCTTC. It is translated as CATSRDWTSGRVNNYNEQFF.

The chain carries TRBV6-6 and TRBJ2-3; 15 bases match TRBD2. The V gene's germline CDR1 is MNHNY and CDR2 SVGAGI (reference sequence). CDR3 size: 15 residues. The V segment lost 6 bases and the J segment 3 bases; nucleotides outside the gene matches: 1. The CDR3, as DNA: TGTGCCAGCAGAGGACTAGCGGGAGGGACAGATACGCAGTATTTT. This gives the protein CASRGLAGGTDTQYF.

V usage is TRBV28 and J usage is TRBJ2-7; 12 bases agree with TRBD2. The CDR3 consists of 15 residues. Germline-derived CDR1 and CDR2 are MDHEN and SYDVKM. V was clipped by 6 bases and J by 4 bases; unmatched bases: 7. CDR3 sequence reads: CASRRRLAGEYEQYF. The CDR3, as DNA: TGTGCCAGCAGACGTAGACTAGCGGGAGAGTACGAGCAGTACTTC.

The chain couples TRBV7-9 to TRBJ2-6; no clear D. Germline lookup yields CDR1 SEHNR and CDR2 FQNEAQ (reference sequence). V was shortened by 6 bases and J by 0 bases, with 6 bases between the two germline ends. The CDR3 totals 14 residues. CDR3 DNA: TGTGCCAGCAGGGGTACCTCTGGGGCCAACGTCCTGACTTTC. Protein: CASRGTSGANVLTF.

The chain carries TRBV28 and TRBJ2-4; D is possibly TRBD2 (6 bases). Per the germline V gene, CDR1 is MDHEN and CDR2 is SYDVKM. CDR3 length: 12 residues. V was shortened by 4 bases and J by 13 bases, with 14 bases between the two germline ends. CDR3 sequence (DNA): TGTGCCAGCAGTTCCTCCCGGGAGTTCCAGTACTTC. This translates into CASSSSREFQYF.

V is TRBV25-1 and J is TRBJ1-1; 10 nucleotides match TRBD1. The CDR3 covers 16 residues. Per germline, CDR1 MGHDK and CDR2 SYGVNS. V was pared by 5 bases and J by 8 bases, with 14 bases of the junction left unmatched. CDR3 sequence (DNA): TGTGCCAGCAGTCGAACCCCTGGGACAGGGGCTTTAGAAGCTTTCTTT. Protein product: CASSRTPGTGALEAFF.

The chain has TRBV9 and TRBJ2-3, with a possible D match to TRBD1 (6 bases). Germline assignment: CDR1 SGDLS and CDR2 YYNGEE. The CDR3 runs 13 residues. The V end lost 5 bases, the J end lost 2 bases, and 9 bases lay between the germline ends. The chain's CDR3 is CASSWGPTDTQYF. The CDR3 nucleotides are TGTGCCAGCAGTTGGGGGCCCACAGATACGCAGTATTTT.

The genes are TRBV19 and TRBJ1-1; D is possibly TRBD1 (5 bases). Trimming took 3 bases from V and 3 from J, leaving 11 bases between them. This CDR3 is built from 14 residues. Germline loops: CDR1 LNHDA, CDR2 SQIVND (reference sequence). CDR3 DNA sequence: TGTGCCAGTAGTATCAGCGGGACGGACACTGAAGCTTTCTTT. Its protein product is CASSISGTDTEAFF.

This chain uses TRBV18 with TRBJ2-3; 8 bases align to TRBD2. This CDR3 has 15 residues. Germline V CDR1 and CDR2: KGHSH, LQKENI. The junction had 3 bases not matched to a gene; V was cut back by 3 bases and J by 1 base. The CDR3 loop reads CASSPAGRGTDTQYF. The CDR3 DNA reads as TGTGCCAGCTCACCGGCCGGGAGGGGCACAGATACGCAGTATTTT.

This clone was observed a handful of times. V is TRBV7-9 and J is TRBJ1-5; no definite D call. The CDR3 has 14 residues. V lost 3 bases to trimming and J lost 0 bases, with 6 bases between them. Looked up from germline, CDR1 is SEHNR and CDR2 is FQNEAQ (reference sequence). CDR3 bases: TGTGCCAGCAGCTTCGGTACTAGCAATCAGCCCCAGCATTTT. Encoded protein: CASSFGTSNQPQHF.

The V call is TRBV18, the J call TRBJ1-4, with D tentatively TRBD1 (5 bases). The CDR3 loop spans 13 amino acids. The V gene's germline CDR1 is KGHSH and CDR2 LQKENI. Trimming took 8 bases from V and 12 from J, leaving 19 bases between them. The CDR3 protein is CASGRGDLGELFF. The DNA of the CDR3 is TGTGCCAGCGGGCGCGGTGACTTAGGGGAACTGTTTTTT. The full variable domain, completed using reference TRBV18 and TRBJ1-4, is NAGVMQNPRHLVRRRGQEARLRCSPMKGHSHVYWYRQLPEEGLKFMVYLQKENIIDESGMPKERFSAEFPKEGPSILRIQQVVRGDSAAYFCASGRGDLGELFFGSGTQLSVL.

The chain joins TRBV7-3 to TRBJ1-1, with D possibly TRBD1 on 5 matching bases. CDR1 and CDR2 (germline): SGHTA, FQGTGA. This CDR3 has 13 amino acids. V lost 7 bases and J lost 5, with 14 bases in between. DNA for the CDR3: TGTGCCAGCACCCCCCCCGGGGGAACTGAAGCTTTCTTT. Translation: CASTPPGGTEAFF.

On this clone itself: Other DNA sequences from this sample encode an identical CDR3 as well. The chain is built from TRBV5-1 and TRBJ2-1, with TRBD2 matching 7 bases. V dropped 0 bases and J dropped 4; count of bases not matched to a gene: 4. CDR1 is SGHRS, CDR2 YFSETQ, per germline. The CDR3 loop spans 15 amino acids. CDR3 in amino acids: CASSLGSSGYNEQFF. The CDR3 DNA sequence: TGCGCCAGCAGCTTGGGCTCTAGCGGATACAATGAGCAGTTCTTC.

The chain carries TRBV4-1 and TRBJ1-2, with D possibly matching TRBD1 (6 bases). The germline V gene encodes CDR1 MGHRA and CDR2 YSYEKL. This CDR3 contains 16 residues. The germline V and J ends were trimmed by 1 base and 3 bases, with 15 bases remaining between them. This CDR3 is CASSQGGAGGDYGYTF. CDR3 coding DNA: TGCGCCAGCAGCCAAGGGGGTGCGGGGGGCGACTATGGCTACACCTTC.

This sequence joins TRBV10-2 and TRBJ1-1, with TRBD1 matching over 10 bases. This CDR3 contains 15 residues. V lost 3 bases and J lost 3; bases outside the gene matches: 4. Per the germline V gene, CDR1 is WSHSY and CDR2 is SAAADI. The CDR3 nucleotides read TGCGCCAGCAGTGACCTTGGACAGGGGGACACTGAAGCTTTCTTT. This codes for CASSDLGQGDTEAFF.

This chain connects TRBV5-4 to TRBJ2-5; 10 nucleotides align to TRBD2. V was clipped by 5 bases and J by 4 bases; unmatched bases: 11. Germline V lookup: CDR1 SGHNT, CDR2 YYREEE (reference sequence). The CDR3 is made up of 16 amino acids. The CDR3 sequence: CASRLSLAGVRETQYF. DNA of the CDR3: TGTGCCAGCAGACTATCTCTAGCGGGAGTGAGAGAGACCCAGTACTTC.

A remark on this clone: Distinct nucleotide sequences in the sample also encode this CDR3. The CDR3 region is CASSLERGEQYF. CDR3 in DNA: TGCGCCAGCAGCTTGGAGCGGGGCGAGCAGTACTTC. The J gene is TRBJ2-7, the V gene TRBV5-1, with TRBD2 matching over 7 bases. The CDR3 has 12 amino acids. The V gene end was trimmed by 0 bases and the J gene end by 6 bases; junction bases not matched to a gene: 0. Germline loops: CDR1 SGHRS, CDR2 YFSETQ.